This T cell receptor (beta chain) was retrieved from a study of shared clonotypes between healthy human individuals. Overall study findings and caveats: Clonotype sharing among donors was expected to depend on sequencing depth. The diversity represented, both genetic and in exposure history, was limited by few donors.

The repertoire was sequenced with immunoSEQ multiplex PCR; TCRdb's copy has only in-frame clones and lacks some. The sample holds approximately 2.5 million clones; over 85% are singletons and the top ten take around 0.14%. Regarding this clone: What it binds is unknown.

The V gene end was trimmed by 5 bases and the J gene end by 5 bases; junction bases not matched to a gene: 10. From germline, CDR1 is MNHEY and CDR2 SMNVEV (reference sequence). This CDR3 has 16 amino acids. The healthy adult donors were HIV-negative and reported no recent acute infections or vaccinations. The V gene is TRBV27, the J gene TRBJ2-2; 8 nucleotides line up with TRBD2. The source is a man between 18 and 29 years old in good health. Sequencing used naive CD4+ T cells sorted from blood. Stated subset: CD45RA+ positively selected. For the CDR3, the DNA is TGTGCCAGCAGTCCCCCCAGGCCGGGAGGGACCGGGGAGCTGTTTTTT. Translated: CASSPPRPGGTGELFF.